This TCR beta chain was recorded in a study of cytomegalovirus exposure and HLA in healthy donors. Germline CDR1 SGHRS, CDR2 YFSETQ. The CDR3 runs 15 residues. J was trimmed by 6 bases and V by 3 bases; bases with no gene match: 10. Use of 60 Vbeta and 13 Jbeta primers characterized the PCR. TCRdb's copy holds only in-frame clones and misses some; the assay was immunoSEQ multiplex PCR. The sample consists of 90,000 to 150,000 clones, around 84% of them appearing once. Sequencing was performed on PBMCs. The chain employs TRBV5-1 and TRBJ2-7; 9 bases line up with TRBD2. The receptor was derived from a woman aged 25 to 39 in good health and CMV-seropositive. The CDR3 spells CASSSLAGGLFEQYF. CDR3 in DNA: TGCGCCAGCAGCTCACTGGCGGGGGGGCTCTTCGAGCAGTACTTC.